This TCR beta chain comes out of a study of naive and memory T cell subsets. This clonotype was recorded a few times. The antigen remains undetermined. Regarding the study as a whole: Over 95% of naive TCR sequences appeared only once after error correction, unlike memory subsets. Possibly reflecting memory cells re-expressing CD45RA, a few larger clonotypes occurred in naive repertoires, especially CD8.

The CDR3 is 15 residues long. Germline V gene sequence: CDR1 MDHEN, CDR2 SYDVKM. V was pared by 3 bases and J by 5 bases, with 16 bases between. The beta constant-region primer was an equimolar mix of two oligonucleotides covering TRBC1 and TRBC2. The ligated cDNA underwent four PCR rounds using SP2 and nested alpha and beta constant-region primers. TCRdb used MiXCR to reprocess the UMI-ligation and nested PCR reads, holding one entry per CDR3 protein. The sample contains approximately 140,000 distinct CDR3 sequences, approximately 18% of which appear only once. V gene TRBV28 combines with J gene TRBJ2-5; D is possibly TRBD1 (5 bases). This clonotype was sampled from a human donor in good health. The sequenced sample was naive CD8+ T cells from blood. The CDR3 reads CASSLYSMGRETQYF. Here the CDR3 DNA reads TGTGCCAGCAGTTTGTACTCCATGGGGCGGGAGACCCAGTACTTC.